Listed here are 4 T cell receptor beta chains from one sample, sequenced in a study of shared clonotypes between healthy human individuals. Method: immunoSEQ multiplex PCR; TCRdb's copy keeps in-frame clones and lacks some. The table includes roughly 1.5 million clones, 95% to 99% detected once. The sequenced material came from naive CD4+ T cells sorted from blood. Sample subset: CD45RA+ positively selected. These receptors were obtained from a man aged 25-45 years in good health.

The rearrangement links TRBV9 to TRBJ1-4; the D is unclear. CDR1 and CDR2 from the germline V gene are SGDLS and YYNGEE. With 0 bases removed from V and 7 bases from J, the gap between germline ends came to 13 bases. This CDR3 contains 15 residues. CDR3 region: CASSVGVGSGEKLFF. As DNA, the CDR3 is TGTGCCAGCAGCGTAGGGGTGGGGAGCGGTGAAAAACTGTTTTTT.

This sequence joins TRBV9 and TRBJ2-1; 8 bases line up with TRBD1. CDR3 length equals 16 residues. Per germline, CDR1 SGDLS and CDR2 YYNGEE. The ends lost 2 bases at V and 4 bases at J; junction bases unmatched: 8. CDR3 sequence (DNA): TGTGCCAGCAGCGTGACAGGGGCCCCCGTTTACAATGAGCAGTTCTTC. This translates into CASSVTGAPVYNEQFF.

The chain links TRBV5-1 to TRBJ2-7, with 8 bases aligning to TRBD2. CDR3 length: 14 amino acids. The germline V gene has CDR1 SGHRS and CDR2 YFSETQ. Germline trimming cut 1 base from V and 5 bases from J; bases unmatched to any gene: 5. CDR3 protein: CASSLSGSTHEQYF. The DNA of the CDR3 is TGCGCCAGCAGCTTGAGCGGGAGTACCCACGAGCAGTACTTC.

This clone showed up just once. J is TRBJ1-3 and V is TRBV28; the D is unclear. The germline CDR1 and CDR2 sequences are MDHEN and SYDVKM. V dropped 5 bases and J dropped 2 bases, with 10 bases sitting between them. This CDR3 is built from 14 residues. CDR3 coding DNA: TGTGCCAGCAGTCTTTACAGCCCTGGAAACACCATATATTTT. This gives the protein CASSLYSPGNTIYF.